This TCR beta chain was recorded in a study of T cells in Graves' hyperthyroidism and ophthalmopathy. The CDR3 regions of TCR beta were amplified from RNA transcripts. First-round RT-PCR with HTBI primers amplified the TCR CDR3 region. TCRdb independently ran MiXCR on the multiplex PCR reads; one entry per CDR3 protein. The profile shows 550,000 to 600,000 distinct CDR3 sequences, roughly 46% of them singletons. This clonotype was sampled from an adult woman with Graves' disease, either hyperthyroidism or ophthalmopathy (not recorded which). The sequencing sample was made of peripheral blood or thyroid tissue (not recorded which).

CDR3 coding DNA: TGTGCCATCAGTGCGGACTCCAACACAGATACGCAGTATTTT. It codes for CAISADSNTDTQYF. This chain connects TRBV10-3 to TRBJ2-3, with TRBD2 as a possible D gene (5 bases). Trimming pared 4 bases from V and 2 bases from J, leaving 10 bases between. The CDR3 length is 14 residues. Germline V CDR1 and CDR2: ENHRY, SYGVKD.